What follows are 24 T cell receptor beta chains derived from one specimen sequenced in a study of glioma-infiltrating T cells. The iRepertoire nested amplicon-rescue multiplex PCR amplified TCR alpha and beta CDR3s from RNA. TCRdb ran MiXCR on the multiplex PCR reads and lists one entry per CDR3 protein. The sample lists roughly 16,000 distinct CDR3 sequences; 55% to 75% were seen once. Sequenced material: glioma tissue, nonneoplastic brain tissue, or PBMCs (not recorded which). Every receptor here comes from a human donor with low-grade glioma or glioblastoma, undergoing nonglioma brain surgery, or in good health (not recorded which).

As for this clonotype: The junction departs from germline at one end; a sequencing error may be responsible. J is TRBJ1-2 and V is TRBV7-2; a possible D gene is TRBD1 (6 bases). The germline gives CDR1 SGHTA, CDR2 FQGNSA. This CDR3 is built from 15 residues. CDR3 bases: TGCGCCAGCAGCCAAGATTTAGGGGGGAACTATGGCTACACCTTC. Protein sequence: CASSQDLGGNYGYTF.

There are many counts of this clonotype. This chain connects TRBV3-1 to TRBJ1-6; 8 nucleotides match TRBD1. CDR3 length: 17 residues. J lost 7 bases, V lost 5 bases, and 13 bases had no gene match. The germline V gene has CDR1 LGHDT and CDR2 YNNKEL (reference sequence). CDR3 in amino acids: CASSSFARTGQNSPLHF. CDR3 bases: TGTGCCAGCAGCTCGTTTGCCCGGACAGGGCAAAATTCACCCCTCCACTTT.

By its share, this clonotype is medium-sized. The chain has TRBV3-1 and TRBJ1-1; tentative D call: TRBD1 (6 bases). There are 13 residues in the CDR3. Germline CDR1 is LGHDT and CDR2 is YNNKEL (reference sequence). The V and J ends lost 3 bases and 8 bases respectively, with 13 bases between them. CDR3 in DNA: TGTGCCAGCAGCCAGACAGGAGGAGGAGAAGCTTTCTTT. Protein: CASSQTGGGEAFF. The whole variable domain, filled in from reference TRBV3-1 and TRBJ1-1, reads DTAVSQTPKYLVTQMGNDKSIKCEQNLGHDTMYWYKQDSKKFLKIMFSYNNKELIINETVPNRFSPKSPDKAHLNLHINSLELGDSAVYFCASSQTGGGEAFFGQGTRLTVV.

The chain employs TRBV5-2 and TRBJ2-1; TRBD1, the table's D call, lacks a check against the DNA. TRBV5-2 is reported as a pseudogene. There are 12 residues in the CDR3. CDR3 in amino acids: CAIRDRRAEQFF. The CDR3 bases are TGTGCCATCCGGGACAGGAGAGCTGAGCAGTTCTTC.

Details on this clonotype: The junction departs from the called germline gene at one end, perhaps through a read error. This chain connects TRBV3-1 to TRBJ2-5, with 7 positions matching TRBD1. The CDR3 covers 15 residues. Germline CDR1 is LGHDT and CDR2 is YNNKEL (reference sequence). This CDR3 reads CASSLPGTEQETKCF. Written as DNA, the CDR3 is TGTGCCAGCAGCCTACCCGGGACAGAACAAGAGACCAAGTGCTTC.

The genes are TRBV10-3 and TRBJ1-5; unclear D gene. Trimming left V 4 bases short and J 0 bases short, with 1 base between. Germline V lookup: CDR1 ENHRY, CDR2 SYGVKD. CDR3 length equals 12 residues. CDR3 residues: CAISASNQPQHF. CDR3 bases: TGTGCCATCAGTGCTAGCAATCAGCCCCAGCATTTT.

In its sample, this clonotype was seen many times. The rearrangement uses TRBV7-2 and TRBJ1-5, with D unclear. The CDR3 totals 17 residues. From germline, CDR1 is SGHTA and CDR2 FQGNSA. Trimming stripped 5 bases from V and 6 bases from J, with 23 bases between. The CDR3 nucleotides are TGTGCCAGCAGCGAAAGCCAGCAACGAGCTCCGTTTCAGCCCCAGCATTTT. Translation: CASSESQQRAPFQPQHF.

This clonotype has only a few counts. This chain links TRBV29-1 with TRBJ2-7, with 11 bases matching TRBD2. CDR3 length: 15 residues. V lost 3 bases to trimming and J lost 3 bases; unmatched junction nucleotides: 7. Germline values: CDR1 SQVTM, CDR2 ANQGSEA. The CDR3 loop is CSVELTSGTNYEQYF. CDR3 nucleotide sequence: TGCAGCGTTGAGTTGACTAGCGGGACGAACTACGAGCAGTACTTC.

This clonotype was found many times. The V gene is TRBV29-1, the J gene TRBJ2-3; D is unresolved. Per germline, CDR1 SQVTM and CDR2 ANQGSEA. Trimming cost V 7 bases and J 3 bases, with 8 bases left between them. This CDR3 is 11 amino acids long. The CDR3 coding sequence is TGCAGCGGCCGACGGACAGATACGCAGTATTTT. It is translated as CSGRRTDTQYF.

The J gene is TRBJ2-5, the V gene TRBV6-1, with 8 bases fitting TRBD1. The V gene's germline CDR1 is MNHNS and CDR2 SASEGT. The CDR3 contains 15 residues. With V trimmed by 10 bases and J by 5 bases, 15 bases remained unmatched. The CDR3 nucleotides read TGTGCCACCTCCGGGGTGGACAGGGAGAAGGAGACCCAGTACTTC. Encoded protein: CATSGVDREKETQYF.

The V gene is TRBV20-1, the J gene TRBJ2-1, with 9 bases matching TRBD2. The CDR3 spans 15 residues. V was clipped by 1 base and J by 0 bases; unmatched bases: 1. The germline CDR1 and CDR2 sequences are DFQATT and SNEGSKA (reference sequence). The CDR3 DNA is TGCAGTGCTAGAGGAGCGGGAGGCTCCTACAATGAGCAGTTCTTC. Amino acids: CSARGAGGSYNEQFF.

This clonotype was picked up many times. The rearrangement uses TRBV6-1 and TRBJ2-5; D call uncertain. CDR1 and CDR2 from the germline V gene are MNHNS and SASEGT. V was trimmed by 5 bases and J by 5 bases, leaving 9 bases between them. The CDR3 totals 12 residues. The CDR3 reads CASSPGTETQYF. The CDR3, as DNA: TGTGCCAGCAGTCCAGGAACGGAGACCCAGTACTTC.

V and J are TRBV6-1 and TRBJ2-3, with D tentatively TRBD1 (6 bases). Trimming took 6 bases from V and 5 from J, leaving 18 bases between them. The CDR3 spans 15 residues. Germline CDR1 MNHNS, CDR2 SASEGT. CDR3 sequence reads: CASRGMGAGRDTQYF. Written as DNA, the CDR3 is TGTGCCAGCAGAGGAATGGGGGCAGGAAGAGATACGCAGTATTTT.

The V gene is TRBV27, the J gene TRBJ2-1, with D hard to call. CDR1 and CDR2 (germline): MNHEY, SMNVEV (reference sequence). CDR3 length: 13 amino acids. Between the trimmed V and J ends, which lost 3 bases and 5 bases, there was a span of 8 bases. The chain's CDR3 is CASSFGPNNEQFF. Written as DNA, the CDR3 is TGTGCCAGCAGTTTTGGACCCAACAATGAGCAGTTCTTC.

The V and J genes are TRBV6-2 or TRBV6-3 and TRBJ2-3; D is ambiguous. The CDR3 has 14 amino acids. V lost 5 bases and J 3 bases, leaving 12 bases between the germline ends. CDR1 MNHEY and CDR2 SVGEGT come from the germline V gene. CDR3 sequence (DNA): TGTGCCAGCAGTGAAGCTCAGCTGACAGATACGCAGTATTTT. This translates into CASSEAQLTDTQYF.

The rearrangement joins TRBV11-2 to TRBJ2-5; 8 bases map to TRBD2. Germline values: CDR1 SGHAT, CDR2 FQNNGV. V trimming: 2 bases; J trimming: 1 base; junction bases outside the gene matches: 9. The CDR3 loop spans 17 amino acids. CDR3 nucleotide sequence: TGTGCCAGCAGCTTAAGGCCGGCGGGGGGCTTCCAAGAGACCCAGTACTTC. It is translated as CASSLRPAGGFQETQYF.

The chain couples TRBV20-1 to TRBJ1-1, with unresolved D. This CDR3 is 14 amino acids long. V lost 3 bases to trimming and J lost 0 bases, with 11 bases between them. CDR1 and CDR2 (germline): DFQATT, SNEGSKA (reference sequence). CDR3 loop: CSARAQTMNTEAFF. CDR3 in DNA: TGCAGTGCTAGGGCGCAGACAATGAACACTGAAGCTTTCTTT.

CDR3 nucleotide sequence: TGCAGTGCTAGAGACGGGACTCCGGGGCCCCAGCATTTT. This encodes CSARDGTPGPQHF. The chain uses TRBV20-1 and TRBJ1-5; tentative D call: TRBD1 (5 bases). CDR1 and CDR2 (germline): DFQATT, SNEGSKA (reference sequence). This CDR3 contains 13 residues. The germline V and J ends were trimmed by 0 bases and 9 bases, with 12 bases remaining between them.

The chain joins TRBV27 to TRBJ2-3; 13 bases line up with TRBD2. The CDR3 has 17 amino acids. Germline CDR1 reads MNHEY; CDR2 reads SMNVEV (reference sequence). Trimming cost V 1 base and J 4 bases; bases outside gene matches: 5. CDR3 protein: CASSLFALAGGSDTQYF. For the CDR3, the DNA is TGTGCCAGCAGTTTATTCGCACTAGCGGGAGGGTCAGATACGCAGTATTTT.

The sample holds a few counts of this clonotype. J is TRBJ2-5 and V is TRBV5-1, with D unresolved. Trimming removed 3 bases from V and 5 bases from J, with 5 bases in between. The CDR3 runs to 11 residues. Germline V CDR1 and CDR2: SGHRS, YFSETQ. The DNA for the CDR3 is TGCGCCAGCAGCTATTTTGAGACCCAGTACTTC. Protein sequence: CASSYFETQYF.

This clonotype is classed as medium-sized. The DNA for the CDR3 is TGTGCCAGCAGTTTACCCCCCCCCTACAATGAGCAGTTCTTC. Amino acid sequence: CASSLPPPYNEQFF. V is TRBV28 and J is TRBJ2-1, with D unclear. V was shortened by 2 bases and J by 2 bases, with 7 bases between the two germline ends. The germline gives CDR1 MDHEN, CDR2 SYDVKM. This CDR3 has 14 residues.

This clonotype was detected ten times or more. The V gene is TRBV19, the J gene TRBJ1-5; weak D call: TRBD1 (5 bases). The CDR3 runs 13 residues. Trimming removed 3 bases at V and 5 bases at J, with 8 bases between. Germline values: CDR1 LNHDA, CDR2 SQIVND (reference sequence). In nucleotides, the CDR3 is TGTGCCAGTAGTATTGACAGCTATCAGCCCCAGCATTTT. This codes for CASSIDSYQPQHF.

The DNA of the CDR3 is TGCAGTGCTCACATCAGACGGGGACTCACAGATACGCAGTATTTT. Amino acid sequence: CSAHIRRGLTDTQYF. J is TRBJ2-3 and V is TRBV20-1, with a weak D call TRBD2 (6 bases). Germline CDR1 and CDR2: DFQATT and SNEGSKA (reference sequence). Trimming removed 5 bases at V and 2 bases at J, with 17 bases between. The length of the CDR3 is 15 residues.

A few counts support this clonotype. V and J are TRBV7-3 and TRBJ2-3, with 13 bases lining up with TRBD2. This CDR3 has 17 amino acids. V shed 4 bases, J shed 1 base, and the junction held 5 bases outside the gene matches. From germline, CDR1 is SGHTA and CDR2 FQGTGA. For the CDR3, the DNA is TGTGCCAGCAGCTCGGGACTAGCGGGGATCCGCACAGATACGCAGTATTTT. Translated, it gives CASSSGLAGIRTDTQYF.